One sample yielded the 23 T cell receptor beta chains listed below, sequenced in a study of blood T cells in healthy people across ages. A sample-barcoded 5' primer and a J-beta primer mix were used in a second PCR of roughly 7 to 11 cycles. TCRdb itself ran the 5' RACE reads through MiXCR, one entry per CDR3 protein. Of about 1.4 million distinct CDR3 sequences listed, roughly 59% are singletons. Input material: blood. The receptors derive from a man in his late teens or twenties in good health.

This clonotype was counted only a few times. The CDR3 sequence: CASSQVTSGGNQETQYF. CDR3 DNA: TGTGCCAGCAGCCAAGTGACTAGCGGGGGAAATCAAGAGACCCAGTACTTC. V gene TRBV4-2 combines with J gene TRBJ2-5; 12 nucleotides align to TRBD2. This CDR3 spans 17 amino acids. V shed 1 base, J shed 2 bases, and the junction held 5 bases outside the gene matches. Germline V gives CDR1 LGHNA, CDR2 YNFKEQ.

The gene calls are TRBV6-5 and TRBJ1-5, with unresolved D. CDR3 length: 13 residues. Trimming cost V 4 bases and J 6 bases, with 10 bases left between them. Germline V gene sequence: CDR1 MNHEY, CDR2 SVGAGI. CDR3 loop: CASSLADSQPQHF. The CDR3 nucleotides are TGTGCCAGCAGTTTAGCGGATTCTCAGCCCCAGCATTTT.

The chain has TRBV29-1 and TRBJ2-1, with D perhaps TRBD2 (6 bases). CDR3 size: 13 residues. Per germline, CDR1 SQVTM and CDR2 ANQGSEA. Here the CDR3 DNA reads TGCAGTCATAGCGGTCTATCCTACAATGAGCAGTTCTTC. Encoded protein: CSHSGLSYNEQFF.

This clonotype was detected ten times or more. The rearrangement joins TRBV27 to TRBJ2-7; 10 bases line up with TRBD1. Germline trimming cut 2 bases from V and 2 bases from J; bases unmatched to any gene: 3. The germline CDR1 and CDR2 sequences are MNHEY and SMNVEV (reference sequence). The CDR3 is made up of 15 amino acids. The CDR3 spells CASSLGGQGPYEQYF. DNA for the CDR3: TGTGCCAGCAGTTTAGGGGGACAGGGGCCCTACGAGCAGTACTTC.

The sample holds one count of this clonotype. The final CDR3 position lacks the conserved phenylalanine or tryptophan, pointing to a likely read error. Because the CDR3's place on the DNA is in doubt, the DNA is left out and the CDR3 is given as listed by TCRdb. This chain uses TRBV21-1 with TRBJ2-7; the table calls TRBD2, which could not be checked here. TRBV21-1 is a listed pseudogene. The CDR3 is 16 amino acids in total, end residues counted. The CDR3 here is CASSNGRTSGVYEQYL.

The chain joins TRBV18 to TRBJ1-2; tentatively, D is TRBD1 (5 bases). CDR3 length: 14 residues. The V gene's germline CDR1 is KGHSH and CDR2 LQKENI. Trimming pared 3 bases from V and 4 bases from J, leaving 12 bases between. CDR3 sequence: CASSPATDVYGYTF. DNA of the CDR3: TGTGCCAGCTCACCCGCGACAGATGTCTATGGCTACACCTTC.

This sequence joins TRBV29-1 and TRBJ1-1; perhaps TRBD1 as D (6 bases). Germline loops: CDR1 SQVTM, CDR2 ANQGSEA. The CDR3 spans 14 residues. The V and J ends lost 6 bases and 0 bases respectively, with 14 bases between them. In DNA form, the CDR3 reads TGCAGCGTCGCAAAGGACAGTTTGAACACTGAAGCTTTCTTT. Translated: CSVAKDSLNTEAFF. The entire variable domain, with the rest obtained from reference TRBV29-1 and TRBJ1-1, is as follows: SAVISQKPSRDICQRGTSLTIQCQVDSQVTMMFWYRQQPGQSLTLIATANQGSEATYESGFVIDKFPISRPNLTFSTLTVSNMSPEDSSIYLCSVAKDSLNTEAFFGQGTRLTVV.

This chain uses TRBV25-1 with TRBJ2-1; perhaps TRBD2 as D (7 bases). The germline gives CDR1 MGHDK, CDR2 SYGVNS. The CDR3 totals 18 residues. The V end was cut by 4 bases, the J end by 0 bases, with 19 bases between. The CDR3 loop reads CASSGGGTGGSSYNEQFF. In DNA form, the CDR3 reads TGTGCCAGCAGTGGAGGGGGTACGGGCGGGAGCTCCTACAATGAGCAGTTCTTC.

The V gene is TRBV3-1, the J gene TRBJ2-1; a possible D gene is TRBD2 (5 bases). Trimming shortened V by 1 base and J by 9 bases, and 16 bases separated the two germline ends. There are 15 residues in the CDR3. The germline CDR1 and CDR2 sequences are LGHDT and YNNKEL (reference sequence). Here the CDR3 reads CASSQGSSVRGEQFF. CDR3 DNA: TGTGCCAGCAGCCAAGGGAGTAGCGTGAGAGGTGAGCAGTTCTTC.

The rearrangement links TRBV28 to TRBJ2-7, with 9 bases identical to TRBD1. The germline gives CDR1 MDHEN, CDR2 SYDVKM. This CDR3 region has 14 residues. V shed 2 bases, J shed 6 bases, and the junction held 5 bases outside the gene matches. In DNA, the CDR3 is TGTGCCAGCAGTTTAAACAGGGGGCAATTCGAGCAGTACTTC. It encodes CASSLNRGQFEQYF.

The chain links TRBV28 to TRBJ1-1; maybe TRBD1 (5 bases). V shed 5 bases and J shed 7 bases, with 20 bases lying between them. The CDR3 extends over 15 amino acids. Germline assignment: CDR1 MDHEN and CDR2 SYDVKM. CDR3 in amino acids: CASSPLRQGLVEAFF. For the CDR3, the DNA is TGTGCCAGCAGTCCCTTAAGGCAGGGTTTGGTTGAAGCTTTCTTT.

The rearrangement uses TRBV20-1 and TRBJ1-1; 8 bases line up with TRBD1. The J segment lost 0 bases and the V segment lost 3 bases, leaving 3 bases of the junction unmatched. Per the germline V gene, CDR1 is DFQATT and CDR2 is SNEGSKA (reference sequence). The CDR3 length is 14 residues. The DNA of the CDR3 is TGCAGTGCTAGGAAGACAGGGGTGAACACTGAAGCTTTCTTT. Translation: CSARKTGVNTEAFF.

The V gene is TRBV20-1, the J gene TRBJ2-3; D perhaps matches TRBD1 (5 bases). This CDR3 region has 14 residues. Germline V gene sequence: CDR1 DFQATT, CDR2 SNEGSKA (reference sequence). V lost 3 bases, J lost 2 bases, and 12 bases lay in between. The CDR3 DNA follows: TGCAGTGCTAGTTCCAGGGAAAACACAGATACGCAGTATTTT. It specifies CSASSRENTDTQYF.

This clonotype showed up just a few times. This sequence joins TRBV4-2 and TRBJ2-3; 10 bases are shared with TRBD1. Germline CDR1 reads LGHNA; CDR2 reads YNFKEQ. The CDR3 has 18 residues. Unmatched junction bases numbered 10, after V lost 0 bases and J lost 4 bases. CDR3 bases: TGTGCCAGCAGCCAAGAACATGCGGGACAGGGGAACGCAGATACGCAGTATTTT. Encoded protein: CASSQEHAGQGNADTQYF.

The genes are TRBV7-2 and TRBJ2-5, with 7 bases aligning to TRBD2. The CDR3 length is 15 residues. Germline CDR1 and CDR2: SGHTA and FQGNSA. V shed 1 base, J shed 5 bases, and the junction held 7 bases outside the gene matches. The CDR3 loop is CASSLGLGGVETQYF. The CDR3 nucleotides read TGTGCCAGCAGCTTAGGACTTGGGGGGGTGGAGACCCAGTACTTC.

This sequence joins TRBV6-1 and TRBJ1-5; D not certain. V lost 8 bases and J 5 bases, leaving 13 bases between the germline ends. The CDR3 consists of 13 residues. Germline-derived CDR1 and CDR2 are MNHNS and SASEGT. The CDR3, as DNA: TGTGCCAGCCTCCTCATACGGGATCAGCCCCAGCATTTT. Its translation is CASLLIRDQPQHF.

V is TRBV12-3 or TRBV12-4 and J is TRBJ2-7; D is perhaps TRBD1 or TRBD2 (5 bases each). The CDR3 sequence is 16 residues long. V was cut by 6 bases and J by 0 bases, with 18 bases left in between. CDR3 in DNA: TGTGCCAGCAGGAGGGGTATTAGCGCCCTCTCCTACGAGCAGTACTTC. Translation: CASRRGISALSYEQYF.

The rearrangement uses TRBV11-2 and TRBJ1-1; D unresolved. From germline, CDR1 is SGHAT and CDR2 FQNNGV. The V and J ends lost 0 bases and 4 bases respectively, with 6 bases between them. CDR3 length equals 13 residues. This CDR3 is CASSLDTFTEAFF. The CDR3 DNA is TGTGCCAGCAGCTTAGACACCTTCACTGAAGCTTTCTTT.

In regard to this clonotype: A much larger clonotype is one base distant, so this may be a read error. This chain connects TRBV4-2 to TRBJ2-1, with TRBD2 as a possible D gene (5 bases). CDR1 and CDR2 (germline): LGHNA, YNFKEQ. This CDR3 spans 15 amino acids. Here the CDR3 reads CASGQDTGTSNEQFF. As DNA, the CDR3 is TGTGCCAGCGGCCAAGATACGGGTACTAGTAATGAGCAGTTCTTC.

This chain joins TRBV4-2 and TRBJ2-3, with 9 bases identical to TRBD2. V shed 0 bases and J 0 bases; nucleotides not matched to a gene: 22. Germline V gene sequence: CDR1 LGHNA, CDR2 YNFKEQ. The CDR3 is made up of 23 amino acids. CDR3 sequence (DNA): TGTGCCAGCAGCCAAGATCGGATCCCGGGACTAGCATCAATTCTAACTAGCACAGATACGCAGTATTTT. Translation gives CASSQDRIPGLASILTSTDTQYF.

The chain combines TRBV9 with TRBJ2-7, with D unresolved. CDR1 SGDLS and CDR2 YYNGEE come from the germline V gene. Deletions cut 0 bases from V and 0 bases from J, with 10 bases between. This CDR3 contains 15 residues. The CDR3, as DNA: TGTGCCAGCAGCGTAGGCTCAACGCCCTCCTACGAGCAGTACTTC. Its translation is CASSVGSTPSYEQYF. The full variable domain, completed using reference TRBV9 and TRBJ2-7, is DSGVTQTPKHLITATGQRVTLRCSPRSGDLSVYWYQQSLDQGLQFLIQYYNGEERAKGNILERFSAQQFPDLHSELNLSSLELGDSALYFCASSVGSTPSYEQYFGPGTRLTVT.

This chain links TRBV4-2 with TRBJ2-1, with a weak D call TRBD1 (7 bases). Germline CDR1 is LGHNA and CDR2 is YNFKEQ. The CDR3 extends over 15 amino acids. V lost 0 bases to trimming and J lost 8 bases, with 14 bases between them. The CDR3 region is CASSQDFGRGDEQFF. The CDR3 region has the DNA TGTGCCAGCAGCCAAGATTTCGGCAGGGGGGATGAGCAGTTCTTC.

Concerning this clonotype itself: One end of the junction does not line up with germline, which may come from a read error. The CDR3, as DNA: TGTGCCAGCCTCCCAGCGAATTCCTACGTGCAGTACTTC. This encodes CASLPANSYVQYF. The J gene is TRBJ2-7, the V gene TRBV6-2 or TRBV6-3; no clear D gene. Germline CDR1 reads MNHEY; CDR2 reads SVGEGT. This CDR3 has 13 residues.